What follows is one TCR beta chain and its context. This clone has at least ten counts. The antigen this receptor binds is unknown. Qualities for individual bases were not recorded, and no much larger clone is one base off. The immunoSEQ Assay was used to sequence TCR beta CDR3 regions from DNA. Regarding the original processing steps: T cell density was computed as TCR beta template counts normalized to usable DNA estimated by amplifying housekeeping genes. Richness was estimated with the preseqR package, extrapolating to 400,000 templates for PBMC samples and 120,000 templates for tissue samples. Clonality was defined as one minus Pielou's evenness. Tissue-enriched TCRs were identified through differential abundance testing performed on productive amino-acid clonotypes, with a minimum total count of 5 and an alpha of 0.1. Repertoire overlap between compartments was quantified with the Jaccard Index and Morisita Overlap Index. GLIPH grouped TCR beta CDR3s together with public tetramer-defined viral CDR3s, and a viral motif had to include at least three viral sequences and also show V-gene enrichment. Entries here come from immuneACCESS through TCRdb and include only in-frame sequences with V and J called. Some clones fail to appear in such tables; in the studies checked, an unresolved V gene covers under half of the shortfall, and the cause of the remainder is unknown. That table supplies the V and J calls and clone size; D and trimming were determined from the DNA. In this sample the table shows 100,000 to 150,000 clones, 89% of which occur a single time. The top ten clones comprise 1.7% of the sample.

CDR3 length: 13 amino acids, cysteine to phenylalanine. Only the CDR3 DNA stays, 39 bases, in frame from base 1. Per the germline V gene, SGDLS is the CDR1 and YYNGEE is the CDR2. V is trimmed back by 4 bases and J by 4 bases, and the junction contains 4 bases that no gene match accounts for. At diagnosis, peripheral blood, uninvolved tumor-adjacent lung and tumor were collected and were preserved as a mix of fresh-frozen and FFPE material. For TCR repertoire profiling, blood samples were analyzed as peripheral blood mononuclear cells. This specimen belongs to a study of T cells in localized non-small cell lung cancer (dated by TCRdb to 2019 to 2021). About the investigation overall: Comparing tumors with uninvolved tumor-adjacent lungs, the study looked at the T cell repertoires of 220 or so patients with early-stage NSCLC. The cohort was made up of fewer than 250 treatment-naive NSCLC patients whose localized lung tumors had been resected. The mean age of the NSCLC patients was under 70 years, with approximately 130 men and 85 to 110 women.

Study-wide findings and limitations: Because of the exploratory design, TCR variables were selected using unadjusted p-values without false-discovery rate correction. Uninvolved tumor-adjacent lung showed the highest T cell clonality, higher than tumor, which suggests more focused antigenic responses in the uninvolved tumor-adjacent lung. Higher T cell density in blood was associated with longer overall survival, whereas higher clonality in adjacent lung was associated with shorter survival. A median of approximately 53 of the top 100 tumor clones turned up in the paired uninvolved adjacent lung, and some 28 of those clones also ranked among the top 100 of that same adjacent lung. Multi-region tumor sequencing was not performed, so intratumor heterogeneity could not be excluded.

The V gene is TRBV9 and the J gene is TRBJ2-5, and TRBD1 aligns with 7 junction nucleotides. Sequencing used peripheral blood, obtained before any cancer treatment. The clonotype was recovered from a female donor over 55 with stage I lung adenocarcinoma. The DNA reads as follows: TGTGCCAGCAGCCGACAGGGTTCAGAGACCCAGTACTTC. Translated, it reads CASSRQGSETQYF.